This paragraph reports one T cell receptor (beta chain). This receptor's antigen is unknown. No base-level quality is on record; no much larger clone is a single base apart. V is trimmed back by 4 bases and J by 0 bases, and the junction contains 8 bases that no gene match accounts for. There are 16 amino acids in the CDR3, from cysteine to phenylalanine inclusive. The only DNA kept is the CDR3, 48 bases in frame from the first base. From the germline V gene (reference sequence), CDR1 is SGHKS and CDR2 is YYEKEE. TCRbeta CDR3 regions were amplified from genomic DNA using the immunoSEQ Assay, a bias-controlled multiplex PCR. Per the original workflow: Within the assay, amplification of reference gene primers was used to estimate how many nucleated cells each sample contained. Sequence reads were collapsed and filtered to measure the absolute abundance of every unique TCRbeta CDR3 rearrangement. For each sample, productive Simpson clonality was calculated as the square root of Simpson's diversity index across productive rearrangements. Imported from immuneACCESS, the table was reduced by TCRdb to in-frame sequences with V and J called. These copies leave out some clones; in studies compared against another copy, an unresolved V gene accounts for under half, and the cause of the remainder is not known. V, J and clone size are taken as reported in that table, and D and trimming were inferred from the DNA itself. The table for this sample lists about 100,000 clones; roughly nine tenths of them were counted only once. 2.1% of the sample rests with the top ten.

These data come from a study of blood T cell repertoires in COVID-19 (dated by TCRdb to 2018 to 2020). General notes on the study: Collaborator samples came from the United States, Italy and Spain and covered acute and convalescent phases of COVID-19. The material from the prospective study consisted of cDNA or gDNA derived from T cells, B-cell-depleted T cells, or PBMCs. The dataset comprised deeply sampled blood TCRbeta repertoires from subjects exposed to, actively infected with, or recovered from COVID-19. The repertoires were made available in a free public database intended to serve as a resource for research on the immune response to SARS-CoV-2. Samples came from the ongoing ImmuneRACE study (first 160 participants) plus 1,254 subjects from 6 global collaborators. The sample metadata nearly always contained a de-identified subject ID, COVID-19 status, age in years and sex. Where available, HLA class I and class II types were obtained from metadata supplied by the sample provider rather than from assay-based typing.

Paper-wide results and their limitations: How much clinical and demographic metadata was included differed by source and by participant, and the metadata was provided uncurated.

Collaborating institutions collected whole blood in K2EDTA tubes following their own protocols. Collaborator samples were shipped for TCRbeta analysis as frozen whole blood, isolated PBMCs, or DNA extracted from either sample type. This sequence was found in a man aged 50-60 years with active COVID-19. The chain links TRBV5-5 with TRBJ1-1; 8 nucleotides in the junction match TRBD1. The sequenced sample consisted of peripheral blood. The bases read TGTGCCAGCAGCCTAGGACAGGGACACATGAACACTGAAGCTTTCTTT. Its amino acids are CASSLGQGHMNTEAFF.